The subject of this entry is one TCR beta chain. Its antigen is unknown. PCR used 60 Vbeta primers and 13 Jbeta primers. Assay used: immunoSEQ multiplex PCR; TCRdb lists only in-frame clones, some missing. The table records about 120,000 clones, around 76% of them present only once. This sample is drawn from a study of cytomegalovirus exposure and HLA in healthy donors. Broader study findings: For most subjects, TCR beta sequences were reported to predict HLA-A and HLA-B alleles with accuracy. Earlier analysis found most TCR beta V segments productive about 90% or about 30% of the time. Despite most TCR sequences being rare, some public TCRs occurred in many donors.

V gave up 3 bases and J gave up 3 bases, with 11 bases separating them. Germline values: CDR1 GTSNPN, CDR2 SVGIG (reference sequence). This CDR3 comprises 14 residues. The sequence derives from a woman in her 40s in good health and CMV-seropositive. This sequence joins TRBV30 and TRBJ1-4; D is possibly TRBD1 (5 bases). Sample: PBMCs. CDR3 region: CAWSSDMANEKLFF. CDR3 coding DNA: TGTGCCTGGAGCTCGGACATGGCTAATGAAAAACTGTTTTTT.